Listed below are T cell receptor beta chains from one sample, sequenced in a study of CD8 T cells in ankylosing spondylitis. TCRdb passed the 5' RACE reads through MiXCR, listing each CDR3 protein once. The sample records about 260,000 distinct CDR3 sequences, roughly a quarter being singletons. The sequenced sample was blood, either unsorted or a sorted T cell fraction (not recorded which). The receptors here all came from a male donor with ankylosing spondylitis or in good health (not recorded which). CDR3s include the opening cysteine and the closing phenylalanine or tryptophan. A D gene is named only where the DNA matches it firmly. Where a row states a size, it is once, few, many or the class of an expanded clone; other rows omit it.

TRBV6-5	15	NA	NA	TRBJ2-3	TGTGCCAGCAGTTACCCCCGGGGAGGATTAGATACGCAGTATTTT	CASSYPRGGLDTQYF
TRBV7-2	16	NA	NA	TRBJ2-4	TGTGCCAGCAGCTTATTGCCCGGGGCCAGGGGAAACATTCAGTACTTC	CASSLLPGARGNIQYF
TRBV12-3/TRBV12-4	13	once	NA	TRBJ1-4	TGTGCCAGCCGCTCGGGCGGGGAACAAAAACTGTTTTTT	CASRSGGEQKLFF
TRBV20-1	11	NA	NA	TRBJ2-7	TGCAGTGCTAGCTTCGGGGGCGAGCAGTACTTC	CSASFGGEQYF
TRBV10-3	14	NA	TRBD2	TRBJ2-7	TGTGCCATCAGTCCCGGGGGGGGCTCCTACGAGCAGTACTTC	CAISPGGGSYEQYF
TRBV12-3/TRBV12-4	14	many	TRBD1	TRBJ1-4	TGTGCCAGCAGGACAGGGGCCGGGTTGGAAAAACTGTTTTTT	CASRTGAGLEKLFF
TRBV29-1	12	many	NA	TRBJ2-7	TGCAGCGTTGCGGGGGAACGTGGGGAGCAGTACTTC	CSVAGERGEQYF
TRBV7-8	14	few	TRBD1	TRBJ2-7	TGTGCCAGCAGCTGGACAGGGGGATCGGGGGAGCAGTACTTC	CASSWTGGSGEQYF
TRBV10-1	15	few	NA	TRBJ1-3	TGCGCCAGCACGCCAGGACTTATCTCTGGAAACACCATATATTTT	CASTPGLISGNTIYF
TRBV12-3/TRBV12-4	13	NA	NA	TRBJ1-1	TGTGCCAGCAGTAAAATAGGGGTGGCTGAAGCTTTCTTT	CASSKIGVAEAFF
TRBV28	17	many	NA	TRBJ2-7	TGTGCCAGCAGTCCACTTCTCCCTTCGTCTCTTAACTACGAGCAGTACTTC	CASSPLLPSSLNYEQYF
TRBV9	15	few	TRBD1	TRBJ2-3	TGTGCCAGCAGCGTACGACAGGGGGCGCGTGATACGCAGTATTTT	CASSVRQGARDTQYF
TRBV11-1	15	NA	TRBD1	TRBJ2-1	TGTGCCAGCAGCCGCCGGACAGGGCCTAATACCGAGCAGTTCTTC	CASSRRTGPNTEQFF
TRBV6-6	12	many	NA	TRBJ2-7	TGTGCCAGCAGTTACGGTGGGTCCGAGCAGTACTTC	CASSYGGSEQYF
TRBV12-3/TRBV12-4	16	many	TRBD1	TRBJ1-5	TGTGCCAGCAGCCCCAAAGGGACAGTACGGGACCAGCCCCAGCATTTT	CASSPKGTVRDQPQHF
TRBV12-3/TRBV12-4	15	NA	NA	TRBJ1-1	TGTGCCAGCAGTTTTATGGGGGGGAGAAGCACTGAAGCTTTCTTT	CASSFMGGRSTEAFF
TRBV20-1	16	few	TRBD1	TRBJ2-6	TGCAGTGCTAGCCGGGACAGGAGTTCTGGGGCCAACGTCCTGACTTTC	CSASRDRSSGANVLTF
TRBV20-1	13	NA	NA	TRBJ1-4	TGCAGTGCCATCGGGCCCCAGGATGAAAAACTGTTTTTT	CSAIGPQDEKLFF
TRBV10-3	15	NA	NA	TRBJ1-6	TGTGCCATAGGGCTATGGGACAACATCGATTCACCCCTCCACTTT	CAIGLWDNIDSPLHF
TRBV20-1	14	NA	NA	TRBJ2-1	TGCAGTGCTCACACTAGCAGCTCCTACAATGAGCAGTTCTTC	CSAHTSSSYNEQFF
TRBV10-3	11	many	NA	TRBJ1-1	TGTGCCATCAGTGATGGAGGGAGAGCTTTCTTT	CAISDGGRAFF
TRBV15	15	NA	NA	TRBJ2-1	TGTGCCACCAGCCCCCTAAATAGTGTGTACAATGAGCAGTTCTTC	CATSPLNSVYNEQFF
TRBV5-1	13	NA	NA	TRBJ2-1	TGCGCCAGCAGCTGGGGGGCACAGGATGAGCAGTTCTTC	CASSWGAQDEQFF
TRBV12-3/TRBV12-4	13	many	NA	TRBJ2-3	TGTGCCAGCAAGGTATACAGCACAGATACGCAGTATTTT	CASKVYSTDTQYF